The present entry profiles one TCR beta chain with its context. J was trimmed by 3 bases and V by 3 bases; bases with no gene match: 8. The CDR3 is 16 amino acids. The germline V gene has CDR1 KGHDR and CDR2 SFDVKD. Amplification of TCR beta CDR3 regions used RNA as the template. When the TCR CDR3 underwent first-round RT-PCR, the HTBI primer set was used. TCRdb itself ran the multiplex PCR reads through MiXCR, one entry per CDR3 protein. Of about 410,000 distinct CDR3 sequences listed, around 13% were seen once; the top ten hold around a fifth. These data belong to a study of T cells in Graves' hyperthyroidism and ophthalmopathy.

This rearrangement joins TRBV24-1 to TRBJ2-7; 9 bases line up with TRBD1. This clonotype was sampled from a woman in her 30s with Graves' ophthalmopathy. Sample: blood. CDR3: CATSDEPGTGYYEQYF. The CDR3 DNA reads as TGTGCCACCAGTGATGAACCCGGGACAGGGTACTACGAGCAGTACTTC.